This TCR beta chain was identified during a study of identical twins. This clonotype was counted a few times. MiXCR, run by TCRdb on the 5' RACE reads, gives a single entry per CDR3 protein. Here the sample spans about 890,000 distinct CDR3 sequences, roughly an eighth being singletons. These data are also associated with another study on yellow fever vaccine responses in identical twins.

Source material: PBMCs. The receptor comes from a woman aged 18-35 years in good health.

CDR3 region: CASSTGTGDGYTF. The CDR3 DNA reads as TGTGCCAGCAGCACAGGGACAGGGGATGGCTACACCTTC. J is TRBJ1-2 and V is TRBV7-6; 10 positions match TRBD1. The CDR3 has 13 amino acids. J was trimmed by 6 bases and V by 5 bases; bases with no gene match: 3. Germline CDR1 SGHVS, CDR2 FNYEAQ. The full variable domain, in which reference TRBV7-6 and TRBJ1-2 provide the parts outside the CDR3, is GAGVSQSPRYKVTKRGQDVALRCDPISGHVSLYWYRQALGQGPEFLTYFNYEAQQDKSGLPNDRFSAERPEGSISTLTIQRTEQRDSAMYRCASSTGTGDGYTFGSGTRLTVV.